The entry that follows covers one T cell receptor beta chain sequence. Its antigen is not known. Profiled with immunoSEQ multiplex PCR; TCRdb holds only in-frame clones, not every one. Its table records over 25,000 clones. Each participant carried one incident cervical HPV16 infection only. These data are taken from a study of T cells in women clearing cervical HPV infection. Turning to the study itself: No precancer developed; the control's incident HPV16 infection cleared within 12 months.

Notes on the study in general: CIN3+ cases had significantly higher TCR richness than controls; evenness did not differ. T-cell numbers per sample were unknown and may explain richness differences.

Sample: blood buffy coat. This TCR was sampled from a woman aged 18-70 years with a cervical HPV16 infection that either progressed to CIN3+ or cleared (not recorded which).

The CDR3 region is CASTWEGFLKETYTF. The CDR3 bases that were read are TGTGCCAGCACCTGGGAGGGGTTCCTAAAAGAGACC. V gene TRBV5-6 combines with J gene TRBJ1-2, with D perhaps TRBD1 (5 bases). The read gets to within 3 residues of the CDR3 end, and the germline J gene fills in the rest. There are 15 residues in the CDR3. The germline V gene encodes CDR1 SGHDT and CDR2 YYEEEE. The full variable domain, with the rest looked up from reference TRBV5-6 and TRBJ1-2, is DAGVTQSPTHLIKTRGQQVTLRCSPKSGHDTVSWYQQALGQGPQFIFQYYEEEERQRGNFPDRFSGHQFPNYSSELNVNALLLGDSALYLCASTWEGFLKETYTFGSGTRLTVV.